This T cell receptor beta chain stems from a study of OX40 agonist ivuxolimab in advanced cancers. Study-level information: In this trial design, patients received ivuxolimab intravenously at 0.01 to 10 mg/kg every 2 weeks. Prior therapy, whether anti-PD-1, anti-PD-L1 or anti-CTLA-4, was allowed, and about 39% had some. Melanoma, hepatocellular carcinoma, head and neck or renal cell cancer occurred in dose-escalation patients. Broader study findings: The study did not work out the antigen specificity of the expanded peripheral T cells.

In regard to this clone: Its specificity is unknown.

The V end lost 0 bases, the J end lost 7 bases, and 16 bases lay between the germline ends. Germline CDR1 and CDR2: SGDLS and YYNGEE. The CDR3 loop spans 15 amino acids. This table comes from immunoSEQ multiplex PCR, and its TCRdb copy is limited to in-frame clones, with some not included. The table has tens of thousands of clones, approximately 89% seen once. This TCR came from an adult with an advanced solid tumor such as melanoma, head and neck, liver or kidney cancer. V is TRBV9 and J is TRBJ1-2; D may be TRBD1 (6 bases). The sample here was CD4+ or CD8+ T cells sorted from blood, taken in a trial of the OX40 agonist ivuxolimab. This CDR3 is CASSVGSVGALGYTF. The DNA of the CDR3 is TGTGCCAGCAGCGTAGGGTCCGTGGGGGCGCTTGGCTACACCTTC.